These 18 T cell receptor beta chains came from one sample sequenced in a study of OX40 agonist ivuxolimab in advanced cancers. Only in-frame clones appear in the TCRdb table, and some are missing; sequencing was by immunoSEQ multiplex PCR. The sample consists of about 90,000 clones, about 90% of them appearing once. Material: CD4+ or CD8+ T cells sorted from blood, obtained in a trial of the OX40 agonist ivuxolimab. The receptors originated from an adult with an advanced solid tumor such as melanoma, head and neck, liver or kidney cancer.

The chain combines TRBV10-1 with TRBJ2-2, with D tentatively TRBD1 (6 bases). This CDR3 is built from 14 residues. CDR1 WNHNN and CDR2 SYGVQD come from the germline V gene (reference sequence). V was clipped by 6 bases and J by 7 bases, with 15 bases between them. For the CDR3, the DNA is TGCGCCAGCAGCCAAACAGGGAAATACGGGGAGCTGTTTTTT. Its translation is CASSQTGKYGELFF.

The chain combines TRBV4-1 with TRBJ2-7; no clear D gene. V lost 1 base, J lost 1 base, and 5 bases lay in between. This CDR3 spans 13 amino acids. CDR1 and CDR2 from the germline V gene are MGHRA and YSYEKL. This CDR3 is CASSQGLSYEQYF. CDR3 nucleotides: TGCGCCAGCAGCCAAGGACTGTCCTACGAGCAGTACTTC.

In nucleotides, the CDR3 is TGTGCCAGCAGTTACTCGCTCCTAGCGGGAGTGGAGCAGTTCTTC. It specifies CASSYSLLAGVEQFF. This rearrangement joins TRBV6-5 to TRBJ2-1; 10 bases map to TRBD2. Unmatched junction bases numbered 6, after V lost 0 bases and J lost 10 bases. Per the germline V gene, CDR1 is MNHEY and CDR2 is SVGAGI. The CDR3 contains 15 residues.

The rearrangement joins TRBV7-9 to TRBJ1-1; a weak D match, TRBD1 (6 bases). The germline V and J ends were trimmed by 2 bases and 0 bases, with 7 bases remaining between them. This CDR3 has 14 amino acids. Per the germline V gene, CDR1 is SEHNR and CDR2 is FQNEAQ (reference sequence). CDR3 bases: TGTGCCAGCAGCTTACAGGGGATGAACACTGAAGCTTTCTTT. Translation gives CASSLQGMNTEAFF.

V is TRBV5-1 and J is TRBJ2-7; D possibly corresponds to TRBD1 (6 bases). V gave up 4 bases and J gave up 5 bases, with 16 bases separating them. The CDR3 loop spans 14 amino acids. Germline CDR1 SGHRS, CDR2 YFSETQ. CDR3 in DNA: TGCGCCAGCAGCACTCGGACAGTGAAAGACGAGCAGTACTTC. It codes for CASSTRTVKDEQYF.

This chain joins TRBV27 and TRBJ1-2; 8 bases are shared with TRBD1. CDR3 length equals 12 residues. The germline CDR1 and CDR2 sequences are MNHEY and SMNVEV (reference sequence). The V and J ends lost 8 bases and 3 bases, in that order; junction bases with no gene match: 2. CDR3 nucleotides: TGTGCCAGCGGACAGGGTGACTATGGCTACACCTTC. As protein: CASGQGDYGYTF.

V and J are TRBV10-3 and TRBJ2-1; TRBD2 matches at 7 bases. This CDR3 spans 15 amino acids. V was clipped by 3 bases and J by 1 base; unmatched bases: 3. Germline V CDR1 and CDR2: ENHRY, SYGVKD. The CDR3 here is CAISDTGRSYNEQFF. In DNA form, the CDR3 reads TGTGCCATCAGTGATACCGGGAGGTCCTACAATGAGCAGTTCTTC.

This sequence joins TRBV7-9 and TRBJ1-1; 9 bases are a match to TRBD1. Germline V gene sequence: CDR1 SEHNR, CDR2 FQNEAQ (reference sequence). The CDR3 extends over 16 amino acids. The J segment lost 3 bases and the V segment lost 5 bases, leaving 10 bases of the junction unmatched. CDR3 in DNA: TGTGCCAGCAGCCCCGGGACAGGGAGGTTCGACACTGAAGCTTTCTTT. This sequence encodes CASSPGTGRFDTEAFF.

The rearrangement joins TRBV6-6 to TRBJ1-6; no clear D. Per germline, CDR1 MNHNY and CDR2 SVGAGI (reference sequence). V shed 0 bases and J shed 9 bases, with 12 bases lying between them. CDR3 size: 15 residues. DNA for the CDR3: TGTGCCAGCAGTTACTCTCAGAGTGTTGGTTCACCCCTCCACTTT. It specifies CASSYSQSVGSPLHF.

The chain combines TRBV29-1 with TRBJ2-7, with no clear D. Trimming shortened V by 1 base and J by 3 bases, and 16 bases separated the two germline ends. There are 15 residues in the CDR3. The germline V gene encodes CDR1 SQVTM and CDR2 ANQGSEA. The CDR3 bases are TGCAGCGTTGAAGTGGCTACCGGCTCTAGCTACGAGCAGTACTTC. It is translated as CSVEVATGSSYEQYF.

J is TRBJ2-1 and V is TRBV7-9; D may be TRBD2 (6 bases). Per the germline V gene, CDR1 is SEHNR and CDR2 is FQNEAQ (reference sequence). V was pared by 1 base and J by 10 bases, with 23 bases between. The CDR3 runs to 17 residues. The CDR3 is CASSLVGGDLIGLEQFF. The CDR3 DNA follows: TGTGCCAGCAGCTTAGTGGGCGGGGACCTTATAGGGTTGGAGCAGTTCTTC.

This sequence joins TRBV10-3 and TRBJ2-1; no clear D. Germline V lookup: CDR1 ENHRY, CDR2 SYGVKD. V lost 2 bases, J lost 10 bases, and 9 bases lay in between. The CDR3 is 12 amino acids. The chain's CDR3 is CAISESGQEQFF. CDR3 bases: TGTGCCATCAGTGAGAGTGGGCAGGAGCAGTTCTTC.

The chain combines TRBV6-5 with TRBJ1-3, with 7 bases that match TRBD1. The germline gives CDR1 MNHEY, CDR2 SVGAGI. The CDR3 loop spans 15 amino acids. The J segment lost 3 bases and the V segment lost 2 bases, leaving 4 bases of the junction unmatched. CDR3 in amino acids: CASSYGRTGGNTIYF. DNA of the CDR3: TGTGCCAGCAGTTACGGTCGGACAGGTGGAAACACCATATATTTT.

The chain employs TRBV28 and TRBJ2-7; possibly TRBD1 for D (6 bases). V was cut by 3 bases and J by 2 bases, with 14 bases left in between. This CDR3 contains 15 residues. Germline lookup yields CDR1 MDHEN and CDR2 SYDVKM. CDR3 sequence: CASSFPRDTAYEQYF. The CDR3 DNA follows: TGTGCCAGCAGTTTCCCCCGGGACACCGCCTACGAGCAGTACTTC.

This clone was seen a handful of times. J is TRBJ2-7 and V is TRBV30; TRBD1 is a possible D gene (6 bases). CDR3 length equals 14 residues. Trimming shortened V by 2 bases and J by 6 bases, and 17 bases separated the two germline ends. The V gene's germline CDR1 is GTSNPN and CDR2 SVGIG (reference sequence). The DNA of the CDR3 is TGTGCCTGGAGTTATAGGGGGAGCCAGGTCGAGCAGTACTTC. It yields the protein CAWSYRGSQVEQYF.

The V gene is TRBV4-1, the J gene TRBJ2-1, with 10 bases fitting TRBD2. Germline trimming cut 4 bases from V and 0 bases from J; bases unmatched to any gene: 6. CDR1 MGHRA and CDR2 YSYEKL come from the germline V gene. The CDR3 spans 17 residues. The CDR3 spells CASSPGLAESSYNEQFF. The CDR3 region has the DNA TGCGCCAGCAGCCCCGGACTAGCGGAGAGCTCCTACAATGAGCAGTTCTTC.

The chain joins TRBV30 to TRBJ2-7, with D perhaps TRBD2 (5 bases). Trimming removed 1 base at V and 10 bases at J, with 14 bases between. Germline assignment: CDR1 GTSNPN and CDR2 SVGIG (reference sequence). The length of the CDR3 is 12 residues. CDR3 in DNA: TGTGCCTGGAGTGCCCCCGGCGGGCGACAGTACTTC. Translation gives CAWSAPGGRQYF. The whole variable domain, remainder taken from reference TRBV30 and TRBJ2-7, is SQTIHQWPATLVQPVGSPLSLECTVEGTSNPNLYWYRQAAGRGLQLLFYSVGIGQISSEVPQNLSASRPQDRQFILSSKKLLLSDSGFYLCAWSAPGGRQYFGPGTRLTVT.

The chain uses TRBV6-6 and TRBJ1-3, with D uncertain. Per the germline V gene, CDR1 is MNHNY and CDR2 is SVGAGI (reference sequence). The V gene lost 6 bases and the J gene lost 1 base, with 16 bases spanning the gap. The CDR3 loop spans 16 amino acids. CDR3 protein: CASSPLEQRSGNTIYF. CDR3 coding DNA: TGTGCCAGCAGCCCTCTTGAACAGCGATCTGGAAACACCATATATTTT.